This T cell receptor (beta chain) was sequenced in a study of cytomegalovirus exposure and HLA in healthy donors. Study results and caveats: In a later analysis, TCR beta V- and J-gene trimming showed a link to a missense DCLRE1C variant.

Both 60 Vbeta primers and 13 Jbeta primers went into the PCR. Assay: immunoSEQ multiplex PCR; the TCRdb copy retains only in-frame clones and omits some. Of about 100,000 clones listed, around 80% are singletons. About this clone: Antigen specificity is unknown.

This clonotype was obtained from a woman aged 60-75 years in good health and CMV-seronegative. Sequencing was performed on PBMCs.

DNA for the CDR3: TGCGCCAGCAGCTTGGCAGGGTATGGAGAGACCCAGTACTTC. Translating it yields CASSLAGYGETQYF. The chain combines TRBV5-1 with TRBJ2-5; a weak D match, TRBD1 (5 bases). The CDR3 covers 14 residues. Trimming removed 0 bases from V and 4 bases from J, with 10 bases in between. Germline V lookup: CDR1 SGHRS, CDR2 YFSETQ.